The entry below gives a single T cell receptor (beta chain) sequence along with its context. What it binds is unknown. The cryopreserved samples used held roughly 0.95-10 million PBMC prior to extraction of DNA. The CDR3 consists of 13 residues. V was trimmed by 2 bases and J by 8 bases, leaving 12 bases between them. Germline V gene data show CDR1 as PRHDT and CDR2 as FYEKMQ (reference sequence). The data were obtained in a study of long-term antiretroviral therapy in people with HIV. Turning to the study itself: Initial samples were collected about a decade before the 2015 immediate-ART recommendation. Whole-study findings and limits: All blood samples came from the years 2004 to 2017, possibly under older ART regimens. Clonal expansions arising prior to ART prevailed in the repertoire at every time point.

The assay used was immunoSEQ (version v3.0), run at survey level. TCRdb keeps only in-frame clones here, not all; method: immunoSEQ multiplex PCR. Found here are 22,000 or so clones, more than 70% of them singletons; the top ten hold about 3.3%. The gene calls are TRBV13 and TRBJ1-2; D is unresolved. The sequencing here drew on unsorted PBMCs, taken around 2.7 years after starting antiretroviral therapy. The clonotype was recovered from a woman between 45 and 65 years old with HIV. The CDR3 here is CASSLSGRGGYTF. CDR3 bases: TGTGCCAGCAGCTTATCCGGCAGAGGGGGCTACACCTTC.